This record covers a single T cell receptor (beta chain). The antigen remains undetermined. V dropped 3 bases and J dropped 0; count of bases not matched to a gene: 3. CDR3 size: 15 residues. CDR1 SGHNT and CDR2 YYREEE come from the germline V gene (reference sequence). At a deep level, the assay was run. Sequencing used immunoSEQ multiplex PCR; TCRdb keeps in-frame clones, though not all of them. The table has approximately 2.1 million clones, 93% seen once; the top ten hold around 0.4%. The data were obtained in a study of shared clonotypes between healthy human individuals. Study-level information: Researchers drew samples from two women and a few men aged 18 to 49. General study results and limits: Naive subsets tended to show greater estimated richness than memory subsets.

Sequencing was done on a sample of naive CD4+ T cells from PBMCs. Indicated subset: CD45RA+ positively selected. This rearrangement joins TRBV5-4 to TRBJ2-1, with TRBD2 identical over 7 bases. The TCR was taken from a young man in good health. Some clones in this sample may be carry-over from other donors' samples. In DNA, the CDR3 is TGTGCCAGCAGCTCGACTAGCTCCTCCTACAATGAGCAGTTCTTC. Its translation: CASSSTSSSYNEQFF. Drawing the rest from reference TRBV5-4 and TRBJ2-1, the complete variable domain is ETGVTQSPTHLIKTRGQQVTLRCSSQSGHNTVSWYQQALGQGPQFIFQYYREEENGRGNFPPRFSGLQFPNYSSELNVNALELDDSALYLCASSSTSSSYNEQFFGPGTRLTVL.